The source of this T cell receptor beta chain is a study of blood T cells in healthy people across ages. Remarks on this clonotype: The CDR3 does not end in the conserved phenylalanine or tryptophan, so this is likely a read error.

The CDR3 consists of 17 residues. A second PCR, run for about 7 to 12 cycles, used a sample-barcoded 5' primer plus a J-beta primer mix. TCRdb recomputed calls from the 5' RACE reads with MiXCR, one row per CDR3 protein. The repertoire has fewer than 900,000 distinct CDR3 sequences, roughly 43% of them found once; the top ten carry 20% to 25%. Sequences were obtained from blood. The chain uses TRBV12-3 or TRBV12-4 and TRBJ2-3, with no clear D. The receptor's source is a woman aged 55-70 years in good health. The CDR3 region has the DNA TGTGCCAGCAGTTCGTCTCCCCGGAGCTTTAGCATAGATACGCAGTATTCC. Translated: CASSSSPRSFSIDTQYS.